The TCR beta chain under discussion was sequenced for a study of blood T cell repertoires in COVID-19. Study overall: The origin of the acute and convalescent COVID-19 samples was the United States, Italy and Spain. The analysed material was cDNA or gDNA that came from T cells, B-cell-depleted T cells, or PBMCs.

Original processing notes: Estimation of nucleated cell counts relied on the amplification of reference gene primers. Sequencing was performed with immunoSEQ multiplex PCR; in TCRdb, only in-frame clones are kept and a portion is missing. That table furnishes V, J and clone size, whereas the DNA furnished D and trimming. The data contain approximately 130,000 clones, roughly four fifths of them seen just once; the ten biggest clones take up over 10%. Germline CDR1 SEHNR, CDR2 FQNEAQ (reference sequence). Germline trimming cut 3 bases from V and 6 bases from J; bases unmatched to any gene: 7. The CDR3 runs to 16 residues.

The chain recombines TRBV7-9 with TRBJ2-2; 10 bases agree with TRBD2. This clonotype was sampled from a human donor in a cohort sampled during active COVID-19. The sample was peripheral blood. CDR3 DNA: TGTGCCAGCAGCTTGGGACAAGCGGGGGGGCCCGGGGAGCTGTTTTTT. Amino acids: CASSLGQAGGPGELFF.